This note documents a single T cell receptor (beta chain) sequence. There are a few counts of this clonotype. No antigen is known for it. No base-level quality is on record; no much larger clone is a single base apart. This sample is drawn from a study of Graves' ophthalmopathy and Graves' hyperthyroidism (dated by TCRdb to 2016 to 2019). For the study in its entirety: Stable hyperthyroidism was defined as no progression to ophthalmopathy within 18 months of follow-up. In roughly six hyperthyroidism patients, the T-cell repertoires found in thyroid tissue were compared with those found in blood. To tell Graves' ophthalmopathy apart from Graves' hyperthyroidism, and to predict which patients would progress to ophthalmopathy, the study relied on TCR beta repertoire signatures. The independent validation cohort included approximately 19 hyperthyroidism patients plus 17 patients who later progressed from hyperthyroidism to ophthalmopathy. Following sample collection, hyperthyroidism patients were given methimazole at a starting dose of 30 mg daily, and ophthalmopathy patients were given high-dose intravenous methylprednisolone. To explore V-J signatures that separate ophthalmopathy from hyperthyroidism, a discovery set of about a hundred patients was enrolled, consisting of about 43 with ophthalmopathy and around 57 with stable hyperthyroidism. In total, 135 blood samples were TCR-sequenced: around 42 ophthalmopathy, under 80 hyperthyroidism and around 17 hyperthyroidism-to-ophthalmopathy patients.

Results the study describes overall, beyond this receptor: Ophthalmopathy was separated from stable hyperthyroidism by the 13-signature model with roughly 87% sensitivity and about 81% specificity in cross-validation and with 80%/75% in the test set. Most expanded thyroid clonotypes with frequency above 0.001 were also detected in blood, suggesting blood repertoires may reflect the thyroid immune response. In validation, the model predicted ophthalmopathy progression with over 60% sensitivity and about 77% specificity; roughly 12 predicted patients were CT-confirmed with GO in a median of 6.5 months. Sample size was not predetermined statistically, and investigators were not blinded to group allocation.

V and J lose 7 bases and 0 bases, and a span of 12 bases separates them. From the cysteine up to the phenylalanine, the CDR3 has a length of 14 residues. The read is trimmed to its CDR3 DNA, 42 bases read in frame from base 1. From a lookup of the germline V gene (reference sequence), CDR1 and CDR2 are LNHDA and SQIVND. For repertoire sequencing, TCR beta CDR3 regions were amplified from RNA transcripts. HTBI primers and the Qiagen OneStep RT-PCR kit were used in a first-round RT-PCR, which was followed by a second-round multiplex PCR, size selection and purification. The libraries underwent paired-end sequencing with 100 bp reads on an Illumina HiSeq2000. Processing in the source paper ran as follows. SOAPnuke was used to process the reads, removing any read that contained adapters or uncalled bases, had a mean Phred below 15, or lacked an exact match to the constant primer or identifier. COPE v1.2.5 was used to merge high-quality paired reads. Each unique nucleotide sequence was defined as a clonotype, and clonotypes were aligned to IMGT TRB V, D and J references with MiTCR v1.1. Analysis was restricted to V-J combinations with a frequency above 0.0001, which covered 99.2% of repertoires. For each V-J combination, a TCR clonal expansion and chaos score was defined as the ratio of F50 clonal expansion to chaos observed in the TCRdist matrix. Features were reduced by Welch's t-statistics and random forest to around 13 V-J combinations, which fed a naive Bayes classifier. Thyroid-blood repertoire similarity was quantified with the Morisita-Horn index. In TCRdb, the public reads were trimmed at Q25 with fastp and aligned with MiXCR, with productive beta chains retained. Each CDR3 protein appears once, grouped with its most common genes and DNA. The V and J calls were not made by the authors but by TCRdb's processing. This sample lists some 1.1 million distinct CDR3 sequences; about 35% were detected once. The top ten clones comprise approximately 10% of the sample.

Patients with hyperthyroidism were aged 18 to 65 years, had been newly diagnosed, and had a disease duration of less than 2 months. Patients with other autoimmune diseases, uncontrolled infections, pregnancy or lactation were excluded from the study. Diagnosis relied on clinical symptoms, serum thyroxine, TRAb, thyroid ultrasound and orbital computed tomography. Total RNA was extracted using Trizol reagent, and RNA quality was checked on an Agilent 2100 Bioanalyzer. The sequenced material came from peripheral blood or thyroid tissue (not recorded which). This TCR derives from an adult man with Graves' hyperthyroidism. This chain is built from TRBV19 and TRBJ1-1, with the D gene not clear enough to name. The CDR3 protein is CASISPDLNTEAFF. The DNA reads as follows: TGTGCCAGTATTTCCCCCGATTTGAACACTGAAGCTTTCTTT.